This TCR beta chain was obtained from a study of blood T cell repertoires in COVID-19. At the level of the study: Italy, Spain and the United States were the sources of the convalescent and acute COVID-19 samples.

Per the original methods: Scientists estimated how many nucleated cells there were by amplifying reference gene primers. Here immunoSEQ multiplex PCR was the method, and the copy in TCRdb shows in-frame clones only, minus some. V and J calls and clone size are given by that table; D and trimming were obtained from the DNA. The table shows about 82,000 clones, with around four fifths occurring only once. Looked up from germline, CDR1 is MNHEY and CDR2 is SVGEGT. The CDR3 loop spans 15 amino acids. The V gene lost 0 bases and the J gene lost 4 bases, with 10 bases spanning the gap. The origin of this receptor is a woman aged 55-75 years with acute or convalescent COVID-19. Sequencing was carried out using peripheral blood. J is TRBJ2-1 and V is TRBV6-2 or TRBV6-3; unclear D gene. The CDR3 coding sequence is TGTGCCAGCAGTTACTCGATACTCCCATACAATGAGCAGTTCTTC. Amino acid sequence: CASSYSILPYNEQFF.